The T cell receptor beta chain under discussion was sequenced for a study of early T cells in non-severe SARS-CoV-2 infection. Notes on the study in general: VDJdb-based matching was biased toward anti-spike CD8 responses and missed private and CD4 specificities.

This clonotype showed up many times. Antigen: not known. V was clipped by 5 bases and J by 0 bases; unmatched bases: 13. The CDR3 sequence is 20 residues long. Unique molecular identifiers were added to individual cDNA molecules. Each CDR3 protein gets one entry after TCRdb re-called the 5' RACE reads with MiXCR. The repertoire includes approximately 46,000 distinct CDR3 sequences, less than 7% of them detected once, and around 12% sits in the top ten. The material sequenced was whole blood. The V and J genes are TRBV12-3 or TRBV12-4 and TRBJ2-2; 12 bases are shared with TRBD1. The receptor comes from an adult who was a healthcare worker with PCR-confirmed SARS-CoV-2 infection or an uninfected control (not recorded which). The DNA for the CDR3 is TGTGCCAGCAGTCCCGACTTGGGGGACAGGGGGCTTTCGAACACCGGGGAGCTGTTTTTT. Translation gives CASSPDLGDRGLSNTGELFF.